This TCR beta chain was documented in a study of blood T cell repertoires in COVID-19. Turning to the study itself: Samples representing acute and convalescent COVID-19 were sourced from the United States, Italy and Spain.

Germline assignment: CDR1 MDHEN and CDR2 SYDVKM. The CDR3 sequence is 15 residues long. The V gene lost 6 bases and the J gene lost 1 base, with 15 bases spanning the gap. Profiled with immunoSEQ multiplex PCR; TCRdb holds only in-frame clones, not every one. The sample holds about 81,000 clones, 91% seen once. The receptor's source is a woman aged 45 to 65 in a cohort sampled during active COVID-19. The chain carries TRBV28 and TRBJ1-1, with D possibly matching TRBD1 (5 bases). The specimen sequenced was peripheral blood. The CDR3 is CASSPLGGENTEAFF. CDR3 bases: TGTGCCAGCAGCCCGCTTGGGGGGGAGAACACTGAAGCTTTCTTT.